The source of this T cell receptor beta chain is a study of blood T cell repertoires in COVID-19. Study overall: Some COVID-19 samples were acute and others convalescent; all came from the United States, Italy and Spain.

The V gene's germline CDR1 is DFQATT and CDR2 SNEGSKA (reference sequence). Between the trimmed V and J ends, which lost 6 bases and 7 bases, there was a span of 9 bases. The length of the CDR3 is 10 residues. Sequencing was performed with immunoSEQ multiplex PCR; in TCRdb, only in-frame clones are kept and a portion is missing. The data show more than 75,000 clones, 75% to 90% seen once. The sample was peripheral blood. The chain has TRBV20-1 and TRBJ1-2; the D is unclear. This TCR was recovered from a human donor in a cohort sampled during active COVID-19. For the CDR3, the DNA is TGCAGTGCCCCGGACTTTGGCTACACCTTC. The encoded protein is CSAPDFGYTF.